This TCR beta chain emerged from a study of blood T cell repertoires in COVID-19. Study summary: PBMCs, B-cell-depleted T cells, or T cells were the source of the cDNA or gDNA that made up the material.

This CDR3 contains 16 residues. Germline V CDR1 and CDR2: SGHDN, FVKESK. The V end lost 0 bases, the J end lost 5 bases, and 17 bases lay between the germline ends. The authors' processing: Reference gene primer amplification yielded estimated nucleated cell counts. Sequencing was performed with immunoSEQ multiplex PCR; in TCRdb, only in-frame clones are kept and a portion is missing. V and J calls and clone size follow that table, whereas D and trimming were derived from the DNA. The sample records about 83,000 clones, about 84% being singletons. The sequenced sample was peripheral blood. The chain employs TRBV14 and TRBJ2-7; tentative D call: TRBD1 (6 bases). This clonotype originated in a man aged 50 to 60 with active COVID-19. For the CDR3, the DNA is TGTGCCAGCAGCCAAGAAACGTTAGGGGGTAGCCACGAGCAGTACTTC. It encodes CASSQETLGGSHEQYF.